This T cell receptor (beta chain) was recorded in a study of tumor and adjacent non-tumor tissue in lung cancer. Across the whole study: Aged about 31 to 80 years, patients included 9 to 11 men and several women with stage I to III disease. The study, taken as a whole, reports: Tumor tissue had significantly higher TCR diversity than normal lung.

Trimming shortened V by 3 bases and J by 5 bases, and 16 bases separated the two germline ends. The CDR3 has 15 amino acids. Germline V gives CDR1 SGHVS, CDR2 FQNEAQ. RNA was extracted from bulk tissue without any cell sorting. A remark on this clonotype: Its matching antigen is unknown. Just one base apart from a much larger clone, this may be a read error.

A modified ARM-PCR protocol with three rounds of nested PCR amplified TCRbeta. A single record per CDR3 protein comes from TCRdb applying MiXCR to the multiplex PCR reads. The table has 120,000 or so distinct CDR3 sequences, approximately 71% seen once. This TCR was sampled from a man aged 30-40 years with non-small cell lung cancer. Sequenced: lung tumor tissue. This chain connects TRBV7-8 to TRBJ2-5; the D gene could be TRBD1 or TRBD2 (5 bases each). CDR3 in DNA: TGTGCCAGCAGCTTGAGGGGCTGGATCTGGGAGACCCAGTACTTC. This translates into CASSLRGWIWETQYF.